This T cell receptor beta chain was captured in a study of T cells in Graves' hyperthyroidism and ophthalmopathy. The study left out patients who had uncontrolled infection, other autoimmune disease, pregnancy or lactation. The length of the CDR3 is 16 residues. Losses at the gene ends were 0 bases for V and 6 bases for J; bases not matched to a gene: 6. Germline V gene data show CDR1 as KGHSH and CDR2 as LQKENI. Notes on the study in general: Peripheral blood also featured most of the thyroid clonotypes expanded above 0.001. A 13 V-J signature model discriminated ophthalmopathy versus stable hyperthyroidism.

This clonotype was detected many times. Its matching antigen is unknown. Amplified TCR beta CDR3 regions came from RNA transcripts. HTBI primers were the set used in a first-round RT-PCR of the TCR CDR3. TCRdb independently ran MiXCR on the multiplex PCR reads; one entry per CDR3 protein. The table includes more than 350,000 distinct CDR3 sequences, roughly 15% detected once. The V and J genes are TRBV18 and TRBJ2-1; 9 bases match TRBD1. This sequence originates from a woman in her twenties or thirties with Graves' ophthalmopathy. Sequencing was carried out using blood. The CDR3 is CASSPPNRGRRNEQFF. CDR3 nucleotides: TGTGCCAGCTCACCACCGAACAGGGGGCGTCGCAATGAGCAGTTCTTC.